This T cell receptor beta chain emerged from a study of cytomegalovirus exposure and HLA in healthy donors. Study results and limitations: A later analysis reportedly found fewer N-insertions in an Asian-associated ancestry cluster than the roughly 700-donor mean. Another analysis was done later, and it associated roughly 15,000 TCR beta sequences with HLA alleles at 0.05 false discovery rate.

The primer mix had 60 Vbeta and 13 Jbeta primers. Sequencing used immunoSEQ multiplex PCR; TCRdb keeps in-frame clones, though not all of them. The table records about 160,000 clones, around 83% of them present only once. Note on this clone: Its antigen remains unknown.

CDR1 is SQVTM, CDR2 ANQGSEA, per germline. The CDR3 is 16 amino acids. The J segment lost 1 base and the V segment lost 4 bases, leaving 10 bases of the junction unmatched. This chain joins TRBV29-1 and TRBJ2-1; the match to TRBD2 covers 7 bases. What was sequenced was PBMCs. The sequence derives from a man aged 50 to 59 in good health and CMV-seropositive. Here the CDR3 DNA reads TGCAGCGTTGTTCTCATAGCGGGCCGATCCTACAATGAGCAGTTCTTC. This sequence encodes CSVVLIAGRSYNEQFF.